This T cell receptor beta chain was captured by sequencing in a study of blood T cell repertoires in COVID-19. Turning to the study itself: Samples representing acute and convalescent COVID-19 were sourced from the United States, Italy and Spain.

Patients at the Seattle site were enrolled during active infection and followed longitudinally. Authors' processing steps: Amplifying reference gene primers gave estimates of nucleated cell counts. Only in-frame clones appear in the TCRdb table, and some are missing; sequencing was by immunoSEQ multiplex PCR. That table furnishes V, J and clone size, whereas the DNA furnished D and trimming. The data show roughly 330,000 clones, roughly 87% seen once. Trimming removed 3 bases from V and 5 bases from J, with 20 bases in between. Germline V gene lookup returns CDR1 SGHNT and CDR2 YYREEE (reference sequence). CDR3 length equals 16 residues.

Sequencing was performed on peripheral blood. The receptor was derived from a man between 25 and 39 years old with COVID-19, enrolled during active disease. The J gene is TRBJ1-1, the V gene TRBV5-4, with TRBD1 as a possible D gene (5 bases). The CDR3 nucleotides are TGTGCCAGCAGCTCCGGACAAGCTAGAATCTCAACTGAAGCTTTCTTT. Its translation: CASSSGQARISTEAFF.